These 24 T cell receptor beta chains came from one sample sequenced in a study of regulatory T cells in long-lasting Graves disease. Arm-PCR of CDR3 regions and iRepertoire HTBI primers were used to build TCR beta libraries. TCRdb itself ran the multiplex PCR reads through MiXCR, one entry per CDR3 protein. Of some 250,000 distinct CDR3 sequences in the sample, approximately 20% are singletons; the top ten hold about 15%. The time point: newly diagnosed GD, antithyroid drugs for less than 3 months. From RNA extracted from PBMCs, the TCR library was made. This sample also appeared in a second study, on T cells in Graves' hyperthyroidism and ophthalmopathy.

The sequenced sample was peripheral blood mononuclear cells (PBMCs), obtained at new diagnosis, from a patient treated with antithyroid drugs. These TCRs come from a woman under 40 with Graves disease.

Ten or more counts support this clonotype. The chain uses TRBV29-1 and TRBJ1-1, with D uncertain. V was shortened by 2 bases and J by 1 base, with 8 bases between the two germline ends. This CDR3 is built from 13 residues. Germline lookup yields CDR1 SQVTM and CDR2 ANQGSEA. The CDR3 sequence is CSVERMANTEAFF. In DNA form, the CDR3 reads TGCAGCGTTGAACGCATGGCGAACACTGAAGCTTTCTTT.

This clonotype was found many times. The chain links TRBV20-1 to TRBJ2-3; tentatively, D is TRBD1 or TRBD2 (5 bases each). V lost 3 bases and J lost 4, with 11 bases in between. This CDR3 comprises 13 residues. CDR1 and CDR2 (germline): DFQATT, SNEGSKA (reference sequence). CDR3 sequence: CSARGVNADTQYF. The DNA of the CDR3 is TGCAGTGCTAGGGGGGTAAACGCAGATACGCAGTATTTT.

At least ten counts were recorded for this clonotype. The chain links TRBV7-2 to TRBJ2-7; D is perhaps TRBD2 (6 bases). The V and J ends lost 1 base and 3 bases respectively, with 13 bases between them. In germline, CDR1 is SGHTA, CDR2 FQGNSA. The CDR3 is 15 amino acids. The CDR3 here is CASSLGAGTHYEQYF. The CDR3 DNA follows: TGTGCCAGCAGCTTAGGGGCAGGGACTCACTACGAGCAGTACTTC.

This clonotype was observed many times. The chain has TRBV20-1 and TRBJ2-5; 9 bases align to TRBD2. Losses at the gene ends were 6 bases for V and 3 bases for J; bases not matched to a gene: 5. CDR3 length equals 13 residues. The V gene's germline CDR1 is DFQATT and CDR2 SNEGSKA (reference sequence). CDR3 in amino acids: CSAPGLAEETQYF. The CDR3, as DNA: TGCAGTGCGCCGGGACTAGCAGAAGAGACCCAGTACTTC.

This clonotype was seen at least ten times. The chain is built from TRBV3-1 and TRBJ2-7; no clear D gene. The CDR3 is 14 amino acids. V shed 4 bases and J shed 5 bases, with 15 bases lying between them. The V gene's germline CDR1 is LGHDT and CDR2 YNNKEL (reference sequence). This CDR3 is CASSPRTARDEQYF. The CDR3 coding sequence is TGTGCCAGCAGCCCGCGGACGGCCCGGGACGAGCAGTACTTC.

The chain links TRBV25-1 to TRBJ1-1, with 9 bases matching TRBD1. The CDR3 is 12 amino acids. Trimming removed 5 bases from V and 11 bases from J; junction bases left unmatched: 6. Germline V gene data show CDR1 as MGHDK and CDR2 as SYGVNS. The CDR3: CASSKPGQGAFF. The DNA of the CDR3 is TGTGCCAGCAGTAAACCGGGACAGGGTGCTTTCTTT.

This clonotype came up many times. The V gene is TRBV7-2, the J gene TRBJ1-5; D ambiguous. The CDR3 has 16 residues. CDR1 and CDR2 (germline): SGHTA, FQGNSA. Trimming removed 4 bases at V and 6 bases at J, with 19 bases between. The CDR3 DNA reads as TGTGCCAGCAGCTCCTTCCGAAGTGGGGTGGGTCAGCCCCAGCATTTT. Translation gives CASSSFRSGVGQPQHF.

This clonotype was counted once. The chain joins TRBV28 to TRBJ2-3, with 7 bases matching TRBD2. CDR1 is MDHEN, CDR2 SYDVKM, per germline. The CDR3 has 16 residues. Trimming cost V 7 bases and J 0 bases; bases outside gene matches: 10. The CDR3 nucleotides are TGTGCCAGCATGGGATCGACGGGGGGAAGCACAGATACGCAGTATTTT. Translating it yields CASMGSTGGSTDTQYF. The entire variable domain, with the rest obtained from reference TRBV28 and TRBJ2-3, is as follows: DVKVTQSSRYLVKRTGEKVFLECVQDMDHENMFWYRQDPGLGLRLIYFSYDVKMKEKGDIPEGYSVSREKKERFSLILESASTNQTSMYLCASMGSTGGSTDTQYFGPGTRLTVL.

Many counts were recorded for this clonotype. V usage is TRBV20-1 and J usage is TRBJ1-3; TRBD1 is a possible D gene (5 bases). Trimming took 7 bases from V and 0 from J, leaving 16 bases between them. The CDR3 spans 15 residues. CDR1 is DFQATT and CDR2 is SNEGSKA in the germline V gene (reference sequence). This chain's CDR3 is CSGRDSRYSGNTIYF. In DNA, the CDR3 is TGCAGTGGCCGGGACTCCCGTTACTCTGGAAACACCATATATTTT.

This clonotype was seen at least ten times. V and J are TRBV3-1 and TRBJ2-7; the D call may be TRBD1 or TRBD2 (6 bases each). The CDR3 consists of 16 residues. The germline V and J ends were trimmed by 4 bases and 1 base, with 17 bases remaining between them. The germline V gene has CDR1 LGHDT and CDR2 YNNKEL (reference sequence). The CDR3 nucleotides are TGTGCCAGCAGCCTCCCCCTGGGGGGACAATCCTACGAGCAGTACTTC. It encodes CASSLPLGGQSYEQYF.

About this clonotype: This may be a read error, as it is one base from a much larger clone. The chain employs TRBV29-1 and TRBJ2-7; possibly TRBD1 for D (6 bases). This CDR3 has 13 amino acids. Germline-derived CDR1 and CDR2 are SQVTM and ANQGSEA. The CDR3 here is CSVATGKEHEQHF. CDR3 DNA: TGCAGCGTGGCTACAGGGAAAGAGCACGAGCAGCACTTC.

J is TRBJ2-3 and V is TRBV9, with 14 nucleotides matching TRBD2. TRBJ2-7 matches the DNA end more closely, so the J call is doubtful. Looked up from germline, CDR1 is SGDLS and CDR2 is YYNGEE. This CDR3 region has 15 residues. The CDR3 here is CASSFGTSGGAKQYF. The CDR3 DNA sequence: TGTGCCAGCAGCTTCGGGACTAGCGGGGGTGCGAAACAGTACTTC.

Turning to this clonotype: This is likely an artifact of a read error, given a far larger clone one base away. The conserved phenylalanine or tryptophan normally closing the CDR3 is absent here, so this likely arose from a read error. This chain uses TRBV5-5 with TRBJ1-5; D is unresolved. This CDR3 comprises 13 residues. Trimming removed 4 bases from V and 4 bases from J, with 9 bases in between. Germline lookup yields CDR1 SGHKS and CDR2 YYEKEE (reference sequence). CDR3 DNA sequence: TGTGCCAGCAGCCCGGGCAGTAATCAGCCCCAGCATCTT. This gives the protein CASSPGSNQPQHL.

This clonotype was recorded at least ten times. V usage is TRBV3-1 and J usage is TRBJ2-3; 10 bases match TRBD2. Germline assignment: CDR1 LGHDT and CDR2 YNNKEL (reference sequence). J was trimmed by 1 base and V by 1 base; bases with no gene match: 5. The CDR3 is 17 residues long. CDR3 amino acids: CASSQGLAGAGTDTQYF. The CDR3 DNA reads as TGTGCCAGCAGCCAAGGGCTAGCGGGGGCAGGCACAGATACGCAGTATTTT.

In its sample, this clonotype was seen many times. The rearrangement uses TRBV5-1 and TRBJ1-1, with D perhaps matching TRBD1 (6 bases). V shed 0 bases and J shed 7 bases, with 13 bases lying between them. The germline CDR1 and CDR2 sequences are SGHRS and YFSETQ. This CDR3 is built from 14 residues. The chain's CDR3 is CASSLGAAGDEAFF. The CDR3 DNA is TGCGCCAGCAGCTTGGGGGCAGCAGGGGATGAAGCTTTCTTT.

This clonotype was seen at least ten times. DNA for the CDR3: TGCAGTGCTCCCAGGACGCCCGGCGGGGTCACAGATACGCAGTATTTT. It specifies CSAPRTPGGVTDTQYF. The gene calls are TRBV20-1 and TRBJ2-3; a possible D gene is TRBD2 (6 bases). In germline, CDR1 is DFQATT, CDR2 SNEGSKA (reference sequence). Trimming left V 5 bases short and J 2 bases short, with 20 bases between. The CDR3 contains 16 residues.

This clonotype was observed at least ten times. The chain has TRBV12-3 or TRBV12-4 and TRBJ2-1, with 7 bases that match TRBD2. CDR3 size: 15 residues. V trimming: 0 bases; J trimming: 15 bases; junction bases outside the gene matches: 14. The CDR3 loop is CASSLAGIGRESPFF. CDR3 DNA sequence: TGTGCCAGCAGTTTAGCCGGGATAGGGAGGGAGAGTCCGTTCTTC.

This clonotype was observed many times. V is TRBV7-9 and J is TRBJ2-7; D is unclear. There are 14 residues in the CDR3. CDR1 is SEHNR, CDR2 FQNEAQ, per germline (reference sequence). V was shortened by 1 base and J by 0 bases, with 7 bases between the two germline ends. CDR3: CASSLDGISYEQYF. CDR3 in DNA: TGTGCCAGCAGCTTAGATGGCATCTCCTACGAGCAGTACTTC.

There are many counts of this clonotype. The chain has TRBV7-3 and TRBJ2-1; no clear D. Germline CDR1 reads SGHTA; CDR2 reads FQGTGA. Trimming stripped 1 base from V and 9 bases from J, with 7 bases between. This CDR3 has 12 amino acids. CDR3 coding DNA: TGTGCCAGCAGCTTAATTGGGTCTGAGCAGTTCTTC. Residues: CASSLIGSEQFF.

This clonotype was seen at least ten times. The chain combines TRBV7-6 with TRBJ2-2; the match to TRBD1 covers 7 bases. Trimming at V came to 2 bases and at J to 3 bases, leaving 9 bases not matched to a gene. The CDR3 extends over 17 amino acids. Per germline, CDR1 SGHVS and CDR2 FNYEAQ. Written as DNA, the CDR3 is TGTGCCAGCAGCTTAATCCCCAGGGGGAATTACACCGGGGAGCTGTTTTTT. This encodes CASSLIPRGNYTGELFF.

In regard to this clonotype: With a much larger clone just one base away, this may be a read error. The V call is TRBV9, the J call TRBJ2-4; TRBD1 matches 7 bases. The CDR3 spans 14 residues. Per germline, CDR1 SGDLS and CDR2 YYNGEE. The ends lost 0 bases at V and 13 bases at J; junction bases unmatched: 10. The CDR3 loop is CASSVATGREAQYF. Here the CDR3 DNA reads TGTGCCAGCAGCGTAGCGACAGGGCGAGAGGCCCAGTACTTC.

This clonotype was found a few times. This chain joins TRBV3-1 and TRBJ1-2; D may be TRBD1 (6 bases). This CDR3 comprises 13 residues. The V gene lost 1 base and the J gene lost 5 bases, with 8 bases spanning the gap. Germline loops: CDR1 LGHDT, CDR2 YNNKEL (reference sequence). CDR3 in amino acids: CASSQGGAYGYTF. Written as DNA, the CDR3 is TGTGCCAGCAGCCAAGGGGGGGCATATGGCTACACCTTC.

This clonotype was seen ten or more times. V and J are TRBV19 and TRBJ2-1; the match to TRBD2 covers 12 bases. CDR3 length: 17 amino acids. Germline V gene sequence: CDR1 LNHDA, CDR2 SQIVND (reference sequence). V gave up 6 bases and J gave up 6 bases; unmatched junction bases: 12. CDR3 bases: TGTGCCAGTAGACTTGGGCGACTAGCGGGGGCCGCCAATGAGCAGTTCTTC. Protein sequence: CASRLGRLAGAANEQFF.

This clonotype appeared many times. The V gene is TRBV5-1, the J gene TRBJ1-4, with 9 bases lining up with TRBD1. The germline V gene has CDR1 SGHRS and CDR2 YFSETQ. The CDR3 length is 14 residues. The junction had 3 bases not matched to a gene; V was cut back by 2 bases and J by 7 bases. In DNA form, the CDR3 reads TGCGCCAGCAGCTTACAGGGGGCAGGTGAAAAACTGTTTTTT. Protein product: CASSLQGAGEKLFF. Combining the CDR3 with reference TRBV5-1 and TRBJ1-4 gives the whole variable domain KAGVTQTPRYLIKTRGQQVTLSCSPISGHRSVSWYQQTPGQGLQFLFEYFSETQRNKGNFPGRFSGRQFSNSRSEMNVSTLELGDSALYLCASSLQGAGEKLFFGSGTQLSVL.